This TCR beta chain was sequenced for a study of CXCR3-negative and CXCR3-positive naive CD8 T cells. Study-level results: In CXCR3-positive naive cells, the TRB CDR3s were more hydrophobic than in CXCR3-negative naive cells.

There are 14 residues in the CDR3. Germline V gene data show CDR1 as MNHEY and CDR2 as SVGAGI. Points on this clonotype: What it binds is not known.

UMI-labeled 5' RACE TRB cDNA libraries were prepared from the cells. TCRdb reprocessed the 5' RACE reads and stores each CDR3 protein as one record, lacking DNA. The sample features some 85,000 distinct CDR3 sequences, with approximately 0.53% in its top ten. Sequenced sample: naive CXCR3+ CD8+ T cells from blood. As to subset: CD45RO-CCR7+CD27+CD95- naive CD8+ T cells expressing CXCR3 (TNR3+). This TCR came from a human donor in good health. Some clones in this sample may be carry-over from other donors' samples. This chain connects TRBV6-5 to TRBJ2-7. This CDR3 is CASSGRQGTYEQYF.